The source of this T cell receptor beta chain is a study of PD-1 blockade in classical Hodgkin lymphoma. Study observations and caveats: By cycle point C4D1, TCR diversity had risen significantly in CD4+ cells (but not CD8+ cells).

On this clone: Its antigen is unidentified.

Assay used: immunoSEQ multiplex PCR; TCRdb lists only in-frame clones, some missing. The sample includes around 4,900 clones, 70% to 80% seen only once; the top ten take 3.4%. Time point given: cycle 4 day 1 (C4D1), after around six weeks of nivolumab. Autologous stem cell transplantation was followed by relapse in every patient, and brentuximab vedotin exposure varied. CD4+ T cells were purified from thawed PBMCs by negative selection. The sequencing here drew on CD4+ T cells from blood, taken before the fourth cycle of nivolumab. The TCR sequence derives from a human donor with classical Hodgkin lymphoma.

CDR3 amino acids: CASSDQGGEYEQYF. CDR3 nucleotide sequence: TGTGCCAGCAGTGATCAGGGAGGGGAATACGAGCAGTACTTC. V usage is TRBV2 and J usage is TRBJ2-7, with 7 nucleotides matching TRBD2. V dropped 3 bases and J dropped 4; count of bases not matched to a gene: 6. Germline V gene sequence: CDR1 SNHLY, CDR2 FYNNEI. This CDR3 is 14 amino acids long.